This T cell receptor (beta chain) is from a study of cytotoxic CD8 clonotypes in ibrutinib-treated CLL. Study summary: An average of 255,043 productive templates and 94,082 productive rearrangements was obtained per sample. Overall study findings and caveats: Public clonotypes were seen rarely and were contracted or stable on treatment. Whereas clonality rose at ibrutinib response, it declined toward baseline at progression.

Produced via immunoSEQ multiplex PCR; TCRdb's table is partial and in-frame only. The sample lists tens of thousands of clones, 79% occurring once. The trim removed 4 bases at V and 4 bases at J, leaving 7 bases unmatched. Per germline, CDR1 SGHDT and CDR2 YYEEEE. CDR3 length: 15 residues. Regarding this clone: Antigen unknown.

The receptor comes from a human donor with chronic lymphocytic leukemia. The chain recombines TRBV5-6 with TRBJ2-3; 9 bases align to TRBD1. Sequencing used PBMCs, obtained after 12 months of ibrutinib treatment. The CDR3 reads CASSPNRGRADTQYF. The CDR3, as DNA: TGTGCCAGCAGCCCGAACAGGGGGCGAGCAGATACGCAGTATTTT.